Given below is one T cell receptor (beta chain) in context. This PCR relied on a set of 60 Vbeta primers and 13 Jbeta primers. Using immunoSEQ multiplex PCR, the repertoire was profiled, and TCRdb retains in-frame clones only, with some absent. The sample consists of under 200,000 clones, around 79% of them appearing once. The data originate from a study of cytomegalovirus exposure and HLA in healthy donors. Donors showed nominal health when sampled, although they likely had unrecorded immune exposures. The germline V gene has CDR1 SGHDT and CDR2 YYEEEE. The CDR3 sequence is 15 residues long. V lost 1 base and J lost 7, with 14 bases in between.

The material sequenced was PBMCs. This sequence was found in a middle-aged woman in good health and CMV-seronegative. The chain recombines TRBV5-6 with TRBJ1-4, with a weak D call TRBD1 (6 bases). The chain's CDR3 is CASSLFDRRTEKLFF. Here the CDR3 DNA reads TGTGCCAGCAGCTTGTTTGACAGGAGAACTGAAAAACTGTTTTTT.